This passage covers 16 T cell receptor beta chains from one sample sequenced in a study of blood T cell repertoires in COVID-19. Generated by immunoSEQ multiplex PCR, the TCRdb table keeps only in-frame clones and is missing some. The sample holds about 190,000 clones, approximately 79% seen once. Sequencing input: peripheral blood. These receptors were collected from a woman aged 50 to 60 with acute or convalescent COVID-19.

The chain recombines TRBV18 with TRBJ1-2, with D maybe TRBD1 (6 bases). CDR3 length: 15 amino acids. V lost 0 bases to trimming and J lost 4 bases, with 12 bases between them. Germline V gene lookup returns CDR1 KGHSH and CDR2 LQKENI. CDR3 coding DNA: TGTGCCAGCTCACCACCCGGGACAAGGACCTATGGCTACACCTTC. As protein: CASSPPGTRTYGYTF.

The chain recombines TRBV30 with TRBJ1-1, with D perhaps TRBD1 (5 bases). Between the trimmed V and J ends, which lost 0 bases and 6 bases, there was a span of 11 bases. CDR1 GTSNPN and CDR2 SVGIG come from the germline V gene (reference sequence). This CDR3 comprises 13 residues. In DNA, the CDR3 is TGTGCCTGGAGTGTAACAAGGGGATCTGAAGCTTTCTTT. It translates to CAWSVTRGSEAFF.

There are a few counts of this clone. The genes are TRBV27 and TRBJ1-6, with 11 nucleotides matching TRBD1. CDR3 size: 20 residues. Germline CDR1 and CDR2: MNHEY and SMNVEV (reference sequence). The junction had 7 bases not matched to a gene; V was cut back by 0 bases and J by 0 bases. CDR3 nucleotide sequence: TGTGCCAGCAGTTTATCGATAGGACAGGGGGCGAGCTCCTATAATTCACCCCTCCACTTT. Its protein is CASSLSIGQGASSYNSPLHF.

V usage is TRBV28 and J usage is TRBJ1-4, with 7 bases lining up with TRBD1. The CDR3 contains 15 residues. Germline CDR1 MDHEN, CDR2 SYDVKM. The J segment lost 0 bases and the V segment lost 4 bases, leaving 2 bases of the junction unmatched. The CDR3 protein is CASSWDSSTNEKLFF. CDR3 coding DNA: TGTGCCAGCAGTTGGGACAGCTCAACTAATGAAAAACTGTTTTTT.

This rearrangement joins TRBV18 to TRBJ1-6; the match to TRBD1 covers 9 bases. Germline V gene data show CDR1 as KGHSH and CDR2 as LQKENI. The ends lost 5 bases at V and 10 bases at J; junction bases unmatched: 9. The CDR3 has 15 amino acids. CDR3 in amino acids: CASSTGDRAGSPLHF. CDR3 nucleotide sequence: TGTGCCAGCTCAACCGGGGACAGGGCTGGATCACCCCTCCACTTT.

Comment on this clone: At one of its ends the junction is not consistent with the germline gene, which may arise from a read error. The chain employs TRBV7-7 and TRBJ2-2, with TRBD1 as a possible D gene (5 bases). The germline gives CDR1 SSHAT, CDR2 FNYEAQ (reference sequence). The CDR3 sequence is 14 residues long. The CDR3 reads CASSSLEGARELFF. CDR3 in DNA: TGTGCTAGCAGCTCTCTCGAAGGGGCCCGGGAGCTGTTTTTT.

V and J are TRBV14 and TRBJ2-7; weak D call: TRBD1 (6 bases). The CDR3 runs to 15 residues. Per the germline V gene, CDR1 is SGHDN and CDR2 is FVKESK. Deletions cut 4 bases from V and 0 bases from J, with 13 bases between. CDR3 DNA sequence: TGTGCCAGCAGCCTCCGACAGGAGAGCTCCTACGAGCAGTACTTC. This sequence encodes CASSLRQESSYEQYF.

The CDR3 sequence is CASSHGQTNTGELFF. DNA of the CDR3: TGTGCCAGCAGCCACGGACAGACGAACACCGGGGAGCTGTTTTTT. The V and J genes are TRBV11-3 and TRBJ2-2, with a possible D match to TRBD1 (6 bases). Germline V CDR1 and CDR2: SGHNT, YENEEA. The CDR3 is 15 amino acids. V lost 5 bases, J lost 0 bases, and 10 bases lay in between.

The chain joins TRBV5-6 to TRBJ2-7; TRBD1 matches 7 bases. The germline V gene has CDR1 SGHDT and CDR2 YYEEEE. This CDR3 is built from 14 residues. J lost 3 bases, V lost 4 bases, and 7 bases had no gene match. This chain's CDR3 is CASSKTGSLYEQYF. The CDR3 DNA reads as TGTGCCAGCAGCAAGACAGGGTCCCTCTACGAGCAGTACTTC.

V usage is TRBV19 and J usage is TRBJ1-1; 12 nucleotides agree with TRBD1. Trimming at V came to 8 bases and at J to 3 bases, leaving 16 bases not matched to a gene. The CDR3 consists of 18 residues. Germline loops: CDR1 LNHDA, CDR2 SQIVND (reference sequence). The CDR3 sequence is CASFGSGTGGEEDTEAFF. CDR3 nucleotides: TGTGCCAGTTTCGGATCCGGGACAGGGGGCGAGGAGGACACTGAAGCTTTCTTT.

This clone was picked up many times. V usage is TRBV19 and J usage is TRBJ2-7; D might be TRBD2 (6 bases). Trimming left V 10 bases short and J 2 bases short, with 12 bases between. CDR1 LNHDA and CDR2 SQIVND come from the germline V gene (reference sequence). The CDR3 loop spans 12 amino acids. CDR3 sequence reads: CATAEGTYEQYF. The CDR3 DNA sequence: TGTGCCACCGCGGAGGGAACCTACGAGCAGTACTTC.

The V gene is TRBV6-1, the J gene TRBJ1-1, with 7 bases lining up with TRBD1. The germline V gene encodes CDR1 MNHNS and CDR2 SASEGT. The CDR3 length is 15 residues. J gave up 1 base and V 3 bases, and 5 bases lay outside the gene matches. The CDR3 region is CASSDSGTANTEAFF. CDR3 DNA: TGTGCCAGCAGTGATTCCGGGACAGCGAACACTGAAGCTTTCTTT.

This rearrangement joins TRBV3-1 (or the pseudogene TRBV3-2) to TRBJ2-1; tentatively, D is TRBD2 (5 bases). Germline V CDR1 and CDR2: LGHDT, YNNKEL (reference sequence). This CDR3 is built from 15 residues. Trimming cost V 0 bases and J 7 bases, with 13 bases left between them. CDR3 loop: CASSQEPGNGNEQFF. For the CDR3, the DNA is TGTGCCAGCAGCCAAGAACCGGGAAATGGGAATGAGCAGTTCTTC.

The rearrangement uses TRBV27 and TRBJ2-1; tentatively, D is TRBD1 (5 bases). V was clipped by 2 bases and J by 8 bases, with 10 bases between them. The CDR3 extends over 13 amino acids. Germline CDR1 is MNHEY and CDR2 is SMNVEV (reference sequence). Here the CDR3 DNA reads TGTGCCAGCAGTTTAGGGGCCCTCTATGAGCAGTTCTTC. It encodes CASSLGALYEQFF.

V and J are TRBV6-2 or TRBV6-3 and TRBJ1-4; TRBD1 might be the D (6 bases). Germline V gives CDR1 MNHEY, CDR2 SVGEGT. Between the trimmed V and J ends, which lost 5 bases and 5 bases, there was a span of 12 bases. CDR3 length: 14 residues. The CDR3 region has the DNA TGTGCCAGCAGTAAAACCGGACAGAATGAAAAACTGTTTTTT. Translated: CASSKTGQNEKLFF.

This clone occurred once. V and J are TRBV7-8 and TRBJ1-5, with 8 bases fitting TRBD1. This CDR3 region has 15 residues. V trimming: 7 bases; J trimming: 7 bases; junction bases outside the gene matches: 12. Germline loops: CDR1 SGHVS, CDR2 FQNEAQ. CDR3 region: CASTPIPGGGQPQHF. The CDR3 DNA follows: TGTGCCAGCACACCCATCCCAGGGGGCGGACAGCCCCAGCATTTT.